The 9 T cell receptor beta chains in this list originate from one sample, sequenced in a study of CD8+ T cells in alopecia areata. CD4+ cells underwent sorting into CD25+CD127- cells for roughly 5 patients. Investigators isolated RNA and reverse transcribed it into cDNA to act as the sequencing template. Method: immunoSEQ multiplex PCR; TCRdb's copy keeps in-frame clones and lacks some. The sample consists of more than 12,000 clones, 58% of them appearing once. Source material: CD4+ Tregs sorted from blood. Receptors were obtained from a human donor with alopecia areata.

The V call is TRBV5-1, the J call TRBJ2-7, with 8 nucleotides matching TRBD2. The length of the CDR3 is 13 residues. CDR1 and CDR2 from the germline V gene are SGHRS and YFSETQ. Losses at the gene ends were 4 bases for V and 6 bases for J; bases not matched to a gene: 6. The CDR3 nucleotides are TGCGCCAGCAGCCTCGGACTAGCAGGCGAGCAGTACTTC. The encoded protein is CASSLGLAGEQYF.

This clone is labeled medium-sized (0.01 to 0.1%). Here the CDR3 DNA reads TGCGCCAGCCGATCCTGGGACGCCAGAGATACGCAGTATTTT. Amino acids: CASRSWDARDTQYF. The chain has TRBV5-1 and TRBJ2-3; D assignment may be TRBD1 or TRBD2 (5 bases each). Germline V CDR1 and CDR2: SGHRS, YFSETQ. CDR3 length: 14 residues. Trimming took off 7 bases at V and 5 bases at J, with 17 bases between the two ends.

The genes are TRBV10-2 and TRBJ2-7; 8 bases match TRBD2. There are 17 residues in the CDR3. Germline CDR1 WSHSY, CDR2 SAAADI. V lost 3 bases to trimming and J lost 6 bases; unmatched junction nucleotides: 16. The CDR3 loop reads CASSDQPAGLVKIEQYF. DNA of the CDR3: TGCGCCAGCAGTGACCAACCAGCGGGACTAGTTAAAATCGAGCAGTACTTC.

CDR3 nucleotides: TGCGCCAGCAGCTTGACAGGGAACACTGAAGCTTTCTTT. The encoded protein is CASSLTGNTEAFF. The chain is built from TRBV5-1 and TRBJ1-1; D is possibly TRBD1 (5 bases). The V end lost 1 base, the J end lost 1 base, and 5 bases lay between the germline ends. Germline CDR1 is SGHRS and CDR2 is YFSETQ. The CDR3 loop spans 13 amino acids.

The chain links TRBV6-1 to TRBJ2-4, with 12 bases fitting TRBD2. Germline CDR1 MNHNS, CDR2 SASEGT. Unmatched junction bases numbered 3, after V lost 8 bases and J lost 7 bases. This CDR3 spans 13 amino acids. CDR3: CASGLAGTNIQYF. The CDR3 DNA sequence: TGTGCCAGCGGACTAGCGGGGACTAACATTCAGTACTTC.

Only a few counts were recorded for this clone. The V gene is TRBV7-9, the J gene TRBJ2-7; a weak D match, TRBD1 (5 bases). The CDR3 is 12 amino acids. CDR1 and CDR2 (germline): SEHNR, FQNEAQ (reference sequence). V was pared by 5 bases and J by 4 bases, with 9 bases between. The CDR3, as DNA: TGTGCCAGCAGCCGAGACAGATACGAGCAGTACTTC. Translation gives CASSRDRYEQYF.

Concerning this clone itself: The junction does not match germline at one end; this may be a read error. J is TRBJ2-7 and V is TRBV5-1; the D is unclear. The CDR3 is made up of 17 amino acids. The germline V gene has CDR1 SGHRS and CDR2 YFSETQ. This CDR3 reads CASSLFGSVGFSYEQYF. The DNA for the CDR3 is TGCGCCAGCAGCTTGTTCGGATCGGTCGGGTTCTCCTACGAACAGTACTTC.

V and J are TRBV15 and TRBJ2-7, with D perhaps TRBD2 (5 bases). This CDR3 is built from 15 residues. Germline assignment: CDR1 LNHNV and CDR2 YYDKDF (reference sequence). The ends were cut back, 0 bases at V and 2 bases at J, with 11 bases in the middle. The CDR3 region has the DNA TGTGCCACCAGCAGAGATCTCGACGGGACCTACGAGCAGTACTTC. Translating gives CATSRDLDGTYEQYF.

The chain couples TRBV5-1 to TRBJ1-1; D gene ambiguous. The V end was cut by 1 base, the J end by 5 bases, with 18 bases between. The CDR3 is 16 residues long. Germline CDR1 SGHRS, CDR2 YFSETQ. DNA of the CDR3: TGCGCCAGCAGCTTGAGTTGGAGGTTAGGGAGTACTGAAGCTTTCTTT. Amino acid sequence: CASSLSWRLGSTEAFF.